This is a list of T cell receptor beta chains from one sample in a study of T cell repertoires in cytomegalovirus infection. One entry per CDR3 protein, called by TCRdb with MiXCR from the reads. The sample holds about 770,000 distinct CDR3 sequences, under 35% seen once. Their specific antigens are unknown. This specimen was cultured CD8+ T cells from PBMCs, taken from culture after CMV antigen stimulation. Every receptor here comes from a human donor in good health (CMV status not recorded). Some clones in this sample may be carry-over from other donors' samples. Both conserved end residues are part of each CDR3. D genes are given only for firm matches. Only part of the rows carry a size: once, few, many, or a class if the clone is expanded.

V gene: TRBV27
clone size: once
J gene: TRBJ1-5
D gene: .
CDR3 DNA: TGTGCCAGCAGTGCGTTGACACCTGACGGGGATCAGCCCCAGCATTTT
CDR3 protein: CASSALTPDGDQPQHF

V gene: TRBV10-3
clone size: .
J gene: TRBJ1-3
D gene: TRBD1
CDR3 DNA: TGTGCCATCAGTGAGTCCCCCGACAGGGAATGGGGAAACACCATATATTTT
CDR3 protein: CAISESPDREWGNTIYF

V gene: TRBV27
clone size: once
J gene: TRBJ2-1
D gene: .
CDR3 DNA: TGTGCCAGCAGTTTCGGACAGTCAGGAGCTAATGAGCAGTTCTTC
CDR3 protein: CASSFGQSGANEQFF

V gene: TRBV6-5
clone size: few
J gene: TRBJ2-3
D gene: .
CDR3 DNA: TGTGCCAGCAGTCGATCCTCCAGCACAGATACGCAGTATTTT
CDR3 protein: CASSRSSSTDTQYF

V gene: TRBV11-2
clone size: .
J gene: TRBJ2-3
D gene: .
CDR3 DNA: TGTGCCAGCAGCTTAGGGGTGGACTGGCCTTTCGGCACAGATACGCAGTATTTT
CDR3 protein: CASSLGVDWPFGTDTQYF

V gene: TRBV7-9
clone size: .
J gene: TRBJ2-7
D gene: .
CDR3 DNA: TGTGCCAGCAGCCGCCGGGCCTACGAGCAGTACTTC
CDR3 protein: CASSRRAYEQYF

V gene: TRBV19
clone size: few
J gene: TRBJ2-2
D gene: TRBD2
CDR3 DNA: TGTGCCAGCCTGGGGGCTAGCGGGGGCCGTTGGACCGGGGAGCTGTTTTTT
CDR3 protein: CASLGASGGRWTGELFF

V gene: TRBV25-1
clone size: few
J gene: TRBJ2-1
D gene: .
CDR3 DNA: TGTGCCAGCAGGAATGGAGGCCGTTACAATGAGCAGTTCTTC
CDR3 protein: CASRNGGRYNEQFF

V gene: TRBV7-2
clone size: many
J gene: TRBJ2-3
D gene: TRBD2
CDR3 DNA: TGTGCCAGCAGCTTCCTAGGACTAGCTGCAGATACGCAGTATTTT
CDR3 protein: CASSFLGLAADTQYF

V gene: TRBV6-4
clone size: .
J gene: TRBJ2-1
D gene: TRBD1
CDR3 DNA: TGTGCCAGCAGTGCCGGGACAGGAATTATTGAGCAGTTCTTC
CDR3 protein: CASSAGTGIIEQFF

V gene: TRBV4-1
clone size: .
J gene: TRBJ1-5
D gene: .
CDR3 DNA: TGCGCCAGCAGCCAAGTTGGGGGAGGGCTCTATAGCAATCAGCCCCAGCATTTT
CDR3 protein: CASSQVGGGLYSNQPQHF